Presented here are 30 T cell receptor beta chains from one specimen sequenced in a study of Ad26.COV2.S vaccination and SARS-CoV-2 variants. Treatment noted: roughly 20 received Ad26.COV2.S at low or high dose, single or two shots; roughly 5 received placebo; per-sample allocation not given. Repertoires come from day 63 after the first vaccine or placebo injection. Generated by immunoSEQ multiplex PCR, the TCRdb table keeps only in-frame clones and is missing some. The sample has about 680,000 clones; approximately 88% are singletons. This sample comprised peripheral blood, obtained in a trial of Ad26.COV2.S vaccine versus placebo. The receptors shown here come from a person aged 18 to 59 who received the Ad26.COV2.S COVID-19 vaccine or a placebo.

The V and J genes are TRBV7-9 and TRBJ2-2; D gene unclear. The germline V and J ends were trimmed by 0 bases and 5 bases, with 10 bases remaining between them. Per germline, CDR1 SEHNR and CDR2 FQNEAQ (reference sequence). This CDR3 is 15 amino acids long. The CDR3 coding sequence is TGTGCCAGCAGCTTAGCCCAGGTCCGGACCGGGGAGCTGTTTTTT. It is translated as CASSLAQVRTGELFF.

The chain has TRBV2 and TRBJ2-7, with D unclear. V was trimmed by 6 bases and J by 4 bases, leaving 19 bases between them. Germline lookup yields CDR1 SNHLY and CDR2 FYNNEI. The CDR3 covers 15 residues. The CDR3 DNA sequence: TGTGCCAGCAGCTCTGGGCCAGGAATCCCATACGAGCAGTACTTC. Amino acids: CASSSGPGIPYEQYF. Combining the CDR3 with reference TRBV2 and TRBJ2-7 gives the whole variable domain EPEVTQTPSHQVTQMGQEVILRCVPISNHLYFYWYRQILGQKVEFLVSFYNNEISEKSEIFDDQFSVERPDGSNFTLKIRSTKLEDSAMYFCASSSGPGIPYEQYFGPGTRLTVT.

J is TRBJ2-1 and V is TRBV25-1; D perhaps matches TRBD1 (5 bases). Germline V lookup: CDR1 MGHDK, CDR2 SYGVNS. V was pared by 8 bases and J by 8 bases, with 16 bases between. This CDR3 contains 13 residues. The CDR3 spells CASVRGSGHEQFF. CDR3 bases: TGTGCCAGCGTAAGGGGATCGGGCCATGAGCAGTTCTTC.

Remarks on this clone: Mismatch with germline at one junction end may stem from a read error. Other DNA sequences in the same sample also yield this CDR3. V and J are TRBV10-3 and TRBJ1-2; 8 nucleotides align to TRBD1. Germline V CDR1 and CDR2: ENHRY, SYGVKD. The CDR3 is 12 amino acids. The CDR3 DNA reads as TGCGCCATCAGTCCCGGGACAGGTGGCTACACCTTC. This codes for CAISPGTGGYTF.

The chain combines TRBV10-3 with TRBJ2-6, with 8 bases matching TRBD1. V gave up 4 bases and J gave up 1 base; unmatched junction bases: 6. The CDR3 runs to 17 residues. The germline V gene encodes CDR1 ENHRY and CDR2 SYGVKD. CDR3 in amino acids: CAISGDRTRSGANVLTF. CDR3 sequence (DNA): TGTGCCATCAGTGGGGACAGGACCCGTTCTGGGGCCAACGTCCTGACTTTC.

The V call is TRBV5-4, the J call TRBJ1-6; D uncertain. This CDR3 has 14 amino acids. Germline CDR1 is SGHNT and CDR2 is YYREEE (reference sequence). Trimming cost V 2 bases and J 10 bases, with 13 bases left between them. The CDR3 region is CASSFVGVRSPLHF. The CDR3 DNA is TGTGCCAGCAGCTTCGTCGGGGTACGGTCACCCCTCCACTTT.

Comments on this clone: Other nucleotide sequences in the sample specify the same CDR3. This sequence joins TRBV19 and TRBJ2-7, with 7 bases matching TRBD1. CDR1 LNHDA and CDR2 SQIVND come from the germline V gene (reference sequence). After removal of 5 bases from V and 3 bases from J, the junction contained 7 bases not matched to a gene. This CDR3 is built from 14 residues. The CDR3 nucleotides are TGTGCCAGTAGTCGCCGGGACAGAAGCTACGAGCAGTACTTC. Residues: CASSRRDRSYEQYF.

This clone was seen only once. DNA of the CDR3: TGTGCCAGTAGGGGGGCAGCCGGGAGATACGAGCAGTACTTC. Amino acid sequence: CASRGAAGRYEQYF. The chain is built from TRBV19 and TRBJ2-7; D is possibly TRBD1 or TRBD2 (6 bases each). CDR1 and CDR2 from the germline V gene are LNHDA and SQIVND (reference sequence). V was clipped by 6 bases and J by 4 bases, with 16 bases between them. The CDR3 is made up of 14 amino acids.

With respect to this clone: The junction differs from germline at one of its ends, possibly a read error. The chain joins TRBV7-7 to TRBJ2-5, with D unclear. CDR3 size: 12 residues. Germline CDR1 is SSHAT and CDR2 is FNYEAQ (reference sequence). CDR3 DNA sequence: TGTGCTAGCAGCGAAGACCAAGAGACCCAGTACTTC. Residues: CASSEDQETQYF.

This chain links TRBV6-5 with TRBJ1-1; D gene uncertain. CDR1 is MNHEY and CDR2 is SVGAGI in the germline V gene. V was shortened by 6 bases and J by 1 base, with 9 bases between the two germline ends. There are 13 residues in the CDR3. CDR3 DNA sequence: TGTGCCAGCAGAATGTCGGGGAACACTGAAGCTTTCTTT. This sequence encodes CASRMSGNTEAFF.

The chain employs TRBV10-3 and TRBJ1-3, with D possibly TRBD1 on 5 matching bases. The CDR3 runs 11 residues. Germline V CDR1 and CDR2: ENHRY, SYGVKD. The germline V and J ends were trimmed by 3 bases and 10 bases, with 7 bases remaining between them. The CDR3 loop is CAISDWGTIYF. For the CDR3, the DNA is TGTGCCATCAGTGATTGGGGGACCATATATTTT.

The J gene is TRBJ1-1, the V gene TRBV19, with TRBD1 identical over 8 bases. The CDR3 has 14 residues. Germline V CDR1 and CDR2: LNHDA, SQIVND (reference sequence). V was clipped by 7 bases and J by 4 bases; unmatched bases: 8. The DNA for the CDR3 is TGTGCCAGTATAGGAGGGCAGGGGGCCACTGAAGCTTTCTTT. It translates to CASIGGQGATEAFF.

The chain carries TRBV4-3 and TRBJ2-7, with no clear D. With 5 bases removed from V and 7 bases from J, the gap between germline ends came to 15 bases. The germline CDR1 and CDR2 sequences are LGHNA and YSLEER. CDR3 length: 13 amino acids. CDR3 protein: CASSSGDIREQYF. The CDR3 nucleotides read TGCGCCAGCAGCTCCGGAGACATCCGGGAGCAGTACTTC.

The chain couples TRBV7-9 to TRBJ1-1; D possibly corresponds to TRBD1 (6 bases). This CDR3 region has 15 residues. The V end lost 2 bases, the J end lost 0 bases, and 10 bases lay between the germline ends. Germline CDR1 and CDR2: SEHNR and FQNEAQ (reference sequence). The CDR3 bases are TGTGCCAGCAGCTTACGTGGGGGCCTGAACACTGAAGCTTTCTTT. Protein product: CASSLRGGLNTEAFF.

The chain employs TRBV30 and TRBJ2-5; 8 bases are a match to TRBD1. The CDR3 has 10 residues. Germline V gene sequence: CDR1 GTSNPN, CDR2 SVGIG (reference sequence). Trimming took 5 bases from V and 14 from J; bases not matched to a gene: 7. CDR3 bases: TGTGCCTGGGGAGGACAGGGCGGTTACTTC. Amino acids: CAWGGQGGYF.

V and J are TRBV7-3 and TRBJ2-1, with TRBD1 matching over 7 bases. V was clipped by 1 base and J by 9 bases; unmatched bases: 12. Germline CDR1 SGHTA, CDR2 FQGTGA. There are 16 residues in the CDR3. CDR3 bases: TGTGCCAGCAGCTTAAATGGACAGGTACGAATCAGTGAGCAGTTCTTC. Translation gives CASSLNGQVRISEQFF.

In DNA, the CDR3 is TGTGCCTGGAGTTATGTTGGGTCAGGGGCAAATTCACCCCTCCACTTT. Translation gives CAWSYVGSGANSPLHF. The J gene is TRBJ1-6, the V gene TRBV30; possible D gene TRBD1, 6 bases. CDR1 and CDR2 from the germline V gene are GTSNPN and SVGIG (reference sequence). The CDR3 is made up of 16 amino acids. Trimming pared 2 bases from V and 7 bases from J, leaving 18 bases between.

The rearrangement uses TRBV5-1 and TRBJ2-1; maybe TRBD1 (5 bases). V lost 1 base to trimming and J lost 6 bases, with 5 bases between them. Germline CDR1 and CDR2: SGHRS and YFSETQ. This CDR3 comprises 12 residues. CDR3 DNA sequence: TGCGCCAGCAGCTTGACAGGCAATGAGCAGTTCTTC. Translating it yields CASSLTGNEQFF.

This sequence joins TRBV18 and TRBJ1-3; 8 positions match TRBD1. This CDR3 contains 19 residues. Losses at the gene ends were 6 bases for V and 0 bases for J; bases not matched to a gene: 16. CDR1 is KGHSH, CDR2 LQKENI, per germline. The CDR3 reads CASSPDAPGQGSSGNTIYF. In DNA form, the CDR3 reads TGTGCCAGCTCCCCCGACGCCCCAGGACAGGGAAGCTCTGGAAACACCATATATTTT.

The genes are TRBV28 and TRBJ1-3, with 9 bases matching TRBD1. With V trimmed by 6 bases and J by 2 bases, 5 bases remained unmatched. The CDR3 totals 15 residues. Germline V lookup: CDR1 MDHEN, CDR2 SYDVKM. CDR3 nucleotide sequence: TGTGCCAGCAGATACAGGGGGCTCACTGGAAACACCATATATTTT. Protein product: CASRYRGLTGNTIYF.

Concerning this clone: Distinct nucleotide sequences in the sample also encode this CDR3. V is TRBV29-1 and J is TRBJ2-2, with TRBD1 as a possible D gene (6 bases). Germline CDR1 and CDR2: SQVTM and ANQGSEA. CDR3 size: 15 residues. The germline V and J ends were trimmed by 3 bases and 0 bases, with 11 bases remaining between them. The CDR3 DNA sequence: TGCAGCGTTGACCTACAGGGCTCGAACACCGGGGAGCTGTTTTTT. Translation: CSVDLQGSNTGELFF.

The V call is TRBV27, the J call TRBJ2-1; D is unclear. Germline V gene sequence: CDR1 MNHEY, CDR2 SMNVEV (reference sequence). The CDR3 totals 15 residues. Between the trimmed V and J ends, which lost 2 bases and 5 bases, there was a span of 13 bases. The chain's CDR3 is CASSLMSAAHNEQFF. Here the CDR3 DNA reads TGTGCCAGCAGTTTAATGTCGGCAGCACACAATGAGCAGTTCTTC.

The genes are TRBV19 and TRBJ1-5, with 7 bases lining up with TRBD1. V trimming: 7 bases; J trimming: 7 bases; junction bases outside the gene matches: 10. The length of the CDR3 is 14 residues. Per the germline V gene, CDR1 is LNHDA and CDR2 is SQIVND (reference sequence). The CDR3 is CASTARDSRQPQHF. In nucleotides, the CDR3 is TGTGCCAGTACCGCCCGGGACAGTAGGCAGCCCCAGCATTTT.

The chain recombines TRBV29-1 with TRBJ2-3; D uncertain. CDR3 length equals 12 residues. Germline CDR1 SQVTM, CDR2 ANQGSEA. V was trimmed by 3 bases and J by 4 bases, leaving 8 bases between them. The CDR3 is CSVDQWSDTQYF. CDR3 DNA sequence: TGCAGCGTTGACCAGTGGTCAGATACGCAGTATTTT.

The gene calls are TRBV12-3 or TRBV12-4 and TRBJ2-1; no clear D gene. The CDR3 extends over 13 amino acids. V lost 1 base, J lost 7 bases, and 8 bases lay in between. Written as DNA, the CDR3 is TGTGCCAGCAGTTTAGGGCAGATAAATGAGCAGTTCTTC. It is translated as CASSLGQINEQFF.

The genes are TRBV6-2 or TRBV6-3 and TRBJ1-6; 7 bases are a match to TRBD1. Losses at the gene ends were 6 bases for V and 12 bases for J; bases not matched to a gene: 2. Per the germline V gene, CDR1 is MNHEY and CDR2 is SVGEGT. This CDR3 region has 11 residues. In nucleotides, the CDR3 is TGTGCCAGCAGCCGACAGGGACCCCTCCACTTT. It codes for CASSRQGPLHF.

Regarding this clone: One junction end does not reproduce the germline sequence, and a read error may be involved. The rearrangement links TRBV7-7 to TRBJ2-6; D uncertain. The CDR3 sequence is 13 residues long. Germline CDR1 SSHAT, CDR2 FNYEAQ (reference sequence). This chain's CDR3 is CASRPPGANVLTF. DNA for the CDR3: TGTGCTAGCAGACCCCCTGGGGCCAACGTCCTGACTTTC.

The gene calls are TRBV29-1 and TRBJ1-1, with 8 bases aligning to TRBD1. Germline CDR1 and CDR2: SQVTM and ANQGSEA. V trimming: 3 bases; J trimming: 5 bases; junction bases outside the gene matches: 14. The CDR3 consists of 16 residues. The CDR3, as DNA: TGCAGCGTTGAGGGGGGGACAGGCCTAGAGTGGACTGAAGCTTTCTTT. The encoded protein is CSVEGGTGLEWTEAFF.

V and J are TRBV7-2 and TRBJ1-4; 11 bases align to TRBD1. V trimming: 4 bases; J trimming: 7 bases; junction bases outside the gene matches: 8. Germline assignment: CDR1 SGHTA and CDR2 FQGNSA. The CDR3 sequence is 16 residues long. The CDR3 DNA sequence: TGTGCCAGCAGCTCCTGGACAGGGGGCTATAGTGAAAAACTGTTTTTT. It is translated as CASSSWTGGYSEKLFF.

CDR3 sequence: CATSRANGVYEQYF. The CDR3 DNA sequence: TGTGCCACCAGCAGAGCCAACGGGGTCTACGAGCAGTACTTC. The chain joins TRBV15 to TRBJ2-7, with D possibly TRBD2 on 5 matching bases. The germline V gene has CDR1 LNHNV and CDR2 YYDKDF (reference sequence). Between the trimmed V and J ends, which lost 1 base and 3 bases, there was a span of 10 bases. This CDR3 region has 14 residues.